The clone carrying this T cell receptor (beta chain) has a single count. The sample belongs to a study of control samples from healthy donors and cancer patients. The V gene lost 4 bases and the J gene lost 2 bases, with 0 bases spanning the gap. The CDR3 totals 12 residues. Germline CDR1 SGHAT, CDR2 FQNNGV. Repertoires were generated with immunoSEQ multiplex PCR, while TCRdb's copy carries only in-frame clones and drops some. The data hold 96,000 or so clones, with 85% to 95% observed a single time. This receptor was identified in a man in his late teens or twenties in good health. Sequencing was done on a sample of blood. The V and J genes are TRBV11-2 and TRBJ2-6; D not resolved. CDR3 region: CASSSGANVLTF. Here the CDR3 DNA reads TGTGCCAGCAGCTCTGGGGCCAACGTCCTGACTTTC.